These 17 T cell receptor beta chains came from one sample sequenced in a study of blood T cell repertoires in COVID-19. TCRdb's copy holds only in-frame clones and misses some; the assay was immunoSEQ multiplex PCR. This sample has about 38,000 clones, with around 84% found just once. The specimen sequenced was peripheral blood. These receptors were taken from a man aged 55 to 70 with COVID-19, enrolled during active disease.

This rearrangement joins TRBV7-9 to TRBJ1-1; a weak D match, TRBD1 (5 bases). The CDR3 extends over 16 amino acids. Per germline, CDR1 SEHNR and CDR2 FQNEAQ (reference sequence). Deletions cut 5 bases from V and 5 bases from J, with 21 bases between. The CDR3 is CASSRRGGIGGTEAFF. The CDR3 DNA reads TGTGCCAGCAGCAGACGTGGGGGGATTGGAGGGACTGAAGCTTTCTTT.

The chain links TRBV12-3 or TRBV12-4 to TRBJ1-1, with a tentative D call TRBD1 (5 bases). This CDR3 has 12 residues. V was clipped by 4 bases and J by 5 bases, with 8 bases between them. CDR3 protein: CASSSGYTEAFF. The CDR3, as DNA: TGTGCCAGCAGTTCAGGGTATACTGAAGCTTTCTTT.

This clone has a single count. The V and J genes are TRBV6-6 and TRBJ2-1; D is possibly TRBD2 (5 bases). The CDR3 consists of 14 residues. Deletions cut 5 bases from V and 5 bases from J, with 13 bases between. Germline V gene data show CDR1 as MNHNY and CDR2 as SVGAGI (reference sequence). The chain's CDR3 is CASSGGTSDNEQFF. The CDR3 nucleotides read TGTGCCAGCAGTGGAGGTACTTCTGACAATGAGCAGTTCTTC.

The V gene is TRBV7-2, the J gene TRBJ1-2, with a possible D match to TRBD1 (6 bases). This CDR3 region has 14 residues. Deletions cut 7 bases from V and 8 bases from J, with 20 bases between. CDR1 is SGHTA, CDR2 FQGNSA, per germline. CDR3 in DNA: TGTGCCAGCACCGTACAGGGTCTCCGCGGCGGCTACACCTTC. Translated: CASTVQGLRGGYTF.

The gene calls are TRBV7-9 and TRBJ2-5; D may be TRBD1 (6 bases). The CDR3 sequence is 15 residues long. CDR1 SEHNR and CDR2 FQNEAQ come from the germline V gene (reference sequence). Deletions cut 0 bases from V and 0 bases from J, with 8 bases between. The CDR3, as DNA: TGTGCCAGCAGCTTAGCGGGGGCAGACCAAGAGACCCAGTACTTC. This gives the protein CASSLAGADQETQYF.

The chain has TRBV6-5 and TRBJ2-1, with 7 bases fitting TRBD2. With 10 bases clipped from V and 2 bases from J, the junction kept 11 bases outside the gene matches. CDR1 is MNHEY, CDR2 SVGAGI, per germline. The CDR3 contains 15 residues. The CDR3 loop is CATHRAGLTYNEQFF. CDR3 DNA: TGTGCCACTCACCGAGCGGGGCTGACCTACAATGAGCAGTTCTTC.

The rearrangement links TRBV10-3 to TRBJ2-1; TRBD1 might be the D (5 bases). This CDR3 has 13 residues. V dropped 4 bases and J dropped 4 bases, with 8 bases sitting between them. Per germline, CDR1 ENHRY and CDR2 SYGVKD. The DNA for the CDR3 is TGTGCCATCAGTGGGGGCAGATACAATGAGCAGTTCTTC. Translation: CAISGGRYNEQFF.

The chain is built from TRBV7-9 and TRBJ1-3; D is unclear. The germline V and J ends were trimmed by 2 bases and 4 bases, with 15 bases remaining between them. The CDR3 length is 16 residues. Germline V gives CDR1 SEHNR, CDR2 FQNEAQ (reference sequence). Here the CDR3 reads CASSLSEGARGNTIYF. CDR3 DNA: TGTGCCAGCAGCTTATCGGAGGGAGCTCGCGGAAACACCATATATTTT.

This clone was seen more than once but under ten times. The CDR3 region is CASSLRDRFYEQYF. The CDR3, as DNA: TGTGCCAGCAGCCTTCGGGACAGATTTTACGAGCAGTACTTC. The chain joins TRBV7-9 to TRBJ2-7; 7 bases match TRBD1. J lost 4 bases, V lost 5 bases, and 8 bases had no gene match. The CDR3 is made up of 14 amino acids. Germline CDR1 SEHNR, CDR2 FQNEAQ (reference sequence).

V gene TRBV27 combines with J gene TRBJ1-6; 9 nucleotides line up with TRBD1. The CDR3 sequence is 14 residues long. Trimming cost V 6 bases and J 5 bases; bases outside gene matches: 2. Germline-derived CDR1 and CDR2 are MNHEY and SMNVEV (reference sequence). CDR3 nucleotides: TGTGCCAGCAGACAGGGGGCTGATAATTCACCCCTCCACTTT. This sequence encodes CASRQGADNSPLHF.

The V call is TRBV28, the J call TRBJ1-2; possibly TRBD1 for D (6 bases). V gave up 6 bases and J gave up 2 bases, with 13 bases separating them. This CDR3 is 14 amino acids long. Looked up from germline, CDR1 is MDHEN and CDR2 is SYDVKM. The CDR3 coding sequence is TGTGCCAGCAGATCAACAGGGACCAACTATGGCTACACCTTC. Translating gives CASRSTGTNYGYTF.

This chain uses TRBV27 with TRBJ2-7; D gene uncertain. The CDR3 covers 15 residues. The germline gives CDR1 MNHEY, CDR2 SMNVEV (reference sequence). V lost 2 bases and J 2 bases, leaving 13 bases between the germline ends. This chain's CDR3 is CASSLIADYPYEQYF. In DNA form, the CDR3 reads TGTGCCAGCAGTTTAATAGCAGATTACCCCTACGAGCAGTACTTC.

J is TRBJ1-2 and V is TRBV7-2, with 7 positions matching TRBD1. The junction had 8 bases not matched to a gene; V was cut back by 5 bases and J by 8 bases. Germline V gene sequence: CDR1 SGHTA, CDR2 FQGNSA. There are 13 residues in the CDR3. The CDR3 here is CASSPYRGGGYTF. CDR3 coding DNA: TGTGCCAGCAGCCCCTACAGGGGAGGAGGCTACACCTTC.

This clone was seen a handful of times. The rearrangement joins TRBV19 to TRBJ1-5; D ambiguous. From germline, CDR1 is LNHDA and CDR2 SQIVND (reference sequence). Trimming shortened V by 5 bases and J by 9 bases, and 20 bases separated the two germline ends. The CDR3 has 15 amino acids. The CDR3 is CASSPDGGHSRPQHF. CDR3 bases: TGTGCCAGTAGTCCCGATGGAGGCCACTCTCGGCCCCAGCATTTT.

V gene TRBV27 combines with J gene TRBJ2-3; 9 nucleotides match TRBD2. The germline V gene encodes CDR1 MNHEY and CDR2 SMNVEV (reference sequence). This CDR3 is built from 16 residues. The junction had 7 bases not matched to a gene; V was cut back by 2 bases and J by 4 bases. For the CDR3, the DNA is TGTGCCAGCAGTTTACAGGGCGGGAGGGCCTCAGATACGCAGTATTTT. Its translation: CASSLQGGRASDTQYF.

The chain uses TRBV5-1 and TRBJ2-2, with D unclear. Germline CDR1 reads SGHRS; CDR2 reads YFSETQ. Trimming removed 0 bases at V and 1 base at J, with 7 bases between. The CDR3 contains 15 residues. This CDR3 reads CASSLVQKNTGELFF. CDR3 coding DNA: TGCGCCAGCAGCTTGGTCCAGAAGAACACCGGGGAGCTGTTTTTT. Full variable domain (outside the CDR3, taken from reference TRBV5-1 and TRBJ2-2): KAGVTQTPRYLIKTRGQQVTLSCSPISGHRSVSWYQQTPGQGLQFLFEYFSETQRNKGNFPGRFSGRQFSNSRSEMNVSTLELGDSALYLCASSLVQKNTGELFFGEGSRLTVL.

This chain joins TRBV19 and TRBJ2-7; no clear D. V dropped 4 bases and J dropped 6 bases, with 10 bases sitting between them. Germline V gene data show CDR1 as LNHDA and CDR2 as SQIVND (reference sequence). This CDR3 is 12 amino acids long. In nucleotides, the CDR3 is TGTGCCAGTAGTACCGTTGGGCGCGAGCAGTACTTC. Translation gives CASSTVGREQYF.